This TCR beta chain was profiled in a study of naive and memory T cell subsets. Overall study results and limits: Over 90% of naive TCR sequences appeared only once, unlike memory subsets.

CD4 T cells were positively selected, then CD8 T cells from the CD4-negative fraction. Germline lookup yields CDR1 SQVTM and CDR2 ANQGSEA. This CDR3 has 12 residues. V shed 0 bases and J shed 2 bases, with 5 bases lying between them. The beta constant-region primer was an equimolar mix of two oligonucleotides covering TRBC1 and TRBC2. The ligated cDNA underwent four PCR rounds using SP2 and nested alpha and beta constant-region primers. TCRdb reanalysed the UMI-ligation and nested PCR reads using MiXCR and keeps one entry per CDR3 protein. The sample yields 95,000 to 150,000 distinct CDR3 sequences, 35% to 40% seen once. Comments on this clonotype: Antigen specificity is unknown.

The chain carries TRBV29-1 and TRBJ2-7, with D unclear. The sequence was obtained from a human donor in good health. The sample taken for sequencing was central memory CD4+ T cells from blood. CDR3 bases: TGCAGCGTTGAAGAGGGAACCTACGAGCAGTACTTC. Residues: CSVEEGTYEQYF.